Sequencing of this T cell receptor beta chain was carried out in a study of blood T cell repertoires in COVID-19. Study summary: Whether acute or convalescent, the COVID-19 samples came from the United States, Italy and Spain. Sample material is recorded as cDNA or gDNA derived from T cells, B-cell-depleted T cells, or PBMCs.

In the original analysis: Reference gene primer amplification in the assay estimated nucleated cell counts. The table came from immunoSEQ multiplex PCR; TCRdb's copy has only in-frame clones and leaves some out. The V and J calls and clone size are taken from that table; D and trimming were inferred from the DNA. This table has about 320,000 clones, roughly 83% appearing once. The sequenced sample consisted of peripheral blood. This TCR derives from a woman aged 50 to 60 with acute or convalescent COVID-19.

Here the CDR3 DNA reads TGTGCCAGCAGCGTAGTGGCGGGAGGAGGGGCCAATGAGCAGTTCTTC. Its protein is CASSVVAGGGANEQFF. The chain joins TRBV9 to TRBJ2-1, with 8 positions matching TRBD2. Per germline, CDR1 SGDLS and CDR2 YYNGEE. Trimming at V came to 0 bases and at J to 6 bases, leaving 8 bases not matched to a gene. The CDR3 is 16 amino acids.